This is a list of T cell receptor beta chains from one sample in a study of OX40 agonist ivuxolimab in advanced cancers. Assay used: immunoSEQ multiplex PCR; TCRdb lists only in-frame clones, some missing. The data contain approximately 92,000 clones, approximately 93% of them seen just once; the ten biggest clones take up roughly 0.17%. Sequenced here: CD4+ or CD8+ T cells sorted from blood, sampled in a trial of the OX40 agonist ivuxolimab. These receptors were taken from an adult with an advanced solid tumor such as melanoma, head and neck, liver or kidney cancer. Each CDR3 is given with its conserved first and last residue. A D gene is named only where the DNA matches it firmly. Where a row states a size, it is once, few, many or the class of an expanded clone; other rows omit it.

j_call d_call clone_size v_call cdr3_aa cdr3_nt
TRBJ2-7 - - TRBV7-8 CASSLKGLGLLEQYF TGTGCCAGCAGCCTGAAGGGACTGGGGCTCCTCGAGCAGTACTTC
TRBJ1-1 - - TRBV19 CASSMLGTPRGTEAFF TGTGCCAGTAGTATGTTGGGGACACCGAGGGGAACTGAAGCTTTCTTT
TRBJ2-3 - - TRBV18 CASSPAGFGADTQYF TGTGCCAGCTCACCAGCAGGGTTTGGTGCAGATACGCAGTATTTT
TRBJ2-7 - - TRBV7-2 CASRPLDTAYEQYF TGTGCCAGCAGGCCACTTGACACAGCCTACGAGCAGTACTTC
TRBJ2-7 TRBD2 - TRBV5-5 CASSLVRTSGSLGIHEQYF TGTGCCAGCAGCTTGGTAAGGACTAGCGGGAGCTTAGGTATACACGAGCAGTACTTC
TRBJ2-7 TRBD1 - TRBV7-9 CASSTSQGAYEQYF TGTGCCAGCAGCACTAGTCAGGGGGCCTACGAGCAGTACTTC
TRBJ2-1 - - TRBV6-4 CASGNGGGEQFF TGTGCCAGCGGAAACGGAGGGGGCGAGCAGTTCTTC
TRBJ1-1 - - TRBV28 CASNDFSNTEAFF TGTGCCAGCAATGACTTCTCGAACACTGAAGCTTTCTTT
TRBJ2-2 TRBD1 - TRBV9 CASSADRGWTGELFF TGTGCCAGCAGCGCGGACAGGGGGTGGACCGGGGAGCTGTTTTTT
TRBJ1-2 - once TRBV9 CASSVARGAGYTF TGTGCCAGCAGCGTAGCCAGGGGTGCTGGCTACACCTTC
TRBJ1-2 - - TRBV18 CASSPQGLGFYGYTF TGTGCCAGCTCACCCCAGGGGCTGGGGTTCTATGGCTACACCTTC
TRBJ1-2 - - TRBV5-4 CASSLEGSGIYGYTF TGTGCCAGCAGCTTGGAGGGATCGGGGATCTATGGCTACACCTTC
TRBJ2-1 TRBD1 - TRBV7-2 CASSLLQGLGEQFF TGTGCCAGCAGCTTACTACAGGGGCTCGGGGAGCAGTTCTTC
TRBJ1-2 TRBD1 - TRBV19 CASTETGGYYGYTF TGTGCCAGCACGGAGACAGGGGGCTACTATGGCTACACCTTC
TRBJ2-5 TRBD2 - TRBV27 CASSSEWGSGGAWETQYF TGTGCCAGCAGTTCTGAATGGGGTAGCGGGGGGGCCTGGGAGACCCAGTACTTC
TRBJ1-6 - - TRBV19 CASSIWTAVYNSPLHF TGTGCCAGTAGTATCTGGACAGCCGTTTATAATTCACCCCTCCACTTT
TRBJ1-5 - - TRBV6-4 CASSDSRGPPRGNQPQHF TGTGCCAGCAGTGACTCCCGGGGACCCCCTAGGGGCAATCAGCCCCAGCATTTT
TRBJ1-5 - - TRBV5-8 CASSLAQLLGNSNQPQHF TGTGCCAGCAGCTTGGCCCAGCTTTTAGGGAACAGCAATCAGCCCCAGCATTTT
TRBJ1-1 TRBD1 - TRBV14 CASSRTGQGRTEAFF TGTGCCAGCAGCCGGACGGGACAGGGGCGCACTGAAGCTTTCTTT
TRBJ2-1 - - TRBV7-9 CASSLGLGGSYNEQFF TGTGCCAGCAGCTTAGGTCTCGGAGGCTCCTACAATGAGCAGTTCTTC
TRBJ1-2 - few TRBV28 CASSTDRYGYTF TGTGCCAGCAGTACCGACCGGTATGGCTACACCTTC
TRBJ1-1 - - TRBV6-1 CAFGQRLNTEAFF TGTGCCTTTGGGCAGCGTCTGAACACTGAAGCTTTCTTT
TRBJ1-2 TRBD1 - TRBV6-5 CASTQDRALGGYTF TGTGCCAGCACCCAGGACAGGGCCCTAGGTGGCTACACCTTC
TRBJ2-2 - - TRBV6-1 CASSEYSSGELFF TGTGCCAGCAGTGAATATTCGTCCGGGGAGCTGTTTTTT
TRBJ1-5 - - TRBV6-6 CASRRDLNQPQHF TGTGCCAGCAGAAGGGACCTAAATCAGCCCCAGCATTTT
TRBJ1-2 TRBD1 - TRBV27 CASQGTGGRKGGYTF TGTGCCAGCCAGGGGACAGGGGGTAGAAAGGGTGGCTACACCTTC
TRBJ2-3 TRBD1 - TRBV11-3 CASSLGQGRDTQYF TGTGCCAGCAGCTTGGGACAGGGGCGAGATACGCAGTATTTT
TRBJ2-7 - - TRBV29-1 CSVQPRVRDEQYF TGCAGCGTCCAGCCCCGAGTGAGGGACGAGCAGTACTTC
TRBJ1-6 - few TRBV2 CASSVGRQRNSPLHF TGTGCCAGCAGTGTGGGGCGACAGAGGAATTCACCCCTCCACTTT
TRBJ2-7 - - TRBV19 CASSIRLSRSSYEQYF TGTGCCAGTAGTATAAGGCTTTCCCGGAGCTCCTACGAGCAGTACTTC
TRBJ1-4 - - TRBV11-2 CASSWTRNPNEKLFF TGTGCCAGCAGCTGGACACGGAACCCTAATGAAAAACTGTTTTTT
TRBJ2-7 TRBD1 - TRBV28 CASSFILWGQGSHEQYF TGTGCCAGCAGTTTTATCCTTTGGGGACAGGGCTCCCACGAGCAGTACTTC
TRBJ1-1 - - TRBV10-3 CAISESGSGTNTEAFF TGTGCCATCAGTGAGTCCGGGTCAGGGACGAACACTGAAGCTTTCTTT
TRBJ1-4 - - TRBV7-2 CASSPTSGGEKLFF TGTGCCAGCAGCCCGACCAGCGGGGGAGAAAAACTGTTTTTT
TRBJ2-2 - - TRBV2 CASSRTGELTGELFF TGTGCCAGCAGCCGGACGGGGGAGTTGACCGGGGAGCTGTTTTTT
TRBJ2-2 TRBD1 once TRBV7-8 CASSSGTGRATGELFF TGTGCCAGCAGCTCGGGGACAGGGCGGGCCACCGGGGAGCTGTTTTTT
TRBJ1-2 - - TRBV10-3 CAISVAVLTYGYTF TGTGCCATCAGTGTGGCGGTATTGACCTATGGCTACACCTTC
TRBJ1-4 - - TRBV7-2 CASSLNPLATNEKLFF TGTGCCAGCAGCCTAAACCCACTAGCAACTAATGAAAAACTGTTTTTT
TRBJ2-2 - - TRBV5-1 CASTTALGDTGELFF TGCGCCAGCACCACGGCGCTAGGGGACACCGGGGAGCTGTTTTTT
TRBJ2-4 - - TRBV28 CASTFVQPGAGVNIQYF TGTGCCAGCACCTTTGTCCAACCAGGGGCGGGTGTAAACATTCAGTACTTC
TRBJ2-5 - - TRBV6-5 CASRRHLSTQETQYF TGTGCCAGCAGAAGACATCTGAGTACCCAAGAGACCCAGTACTTC
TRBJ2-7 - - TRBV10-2 CASSESGGIPYEQYF TGCGCCAGCAGTGAGTCCGGAGGGATCCCCTACGAGCAGTACTTC
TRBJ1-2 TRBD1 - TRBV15 CATSHGQGGPVYGYTF TGTGCCACCAGCCACGGACAGGGGGGACCCGTCTATGGCTACACCTTC
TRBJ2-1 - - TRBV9 CASSVPPRGGHEQFF TGTGCCAGCAGCGTCCCCCCCAGGGGCGGGCATGAGCAGTTCTTC
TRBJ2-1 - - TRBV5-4 CASSYQGNEQFF TGTGCCAGCAGCTACCAGGGCAATGAGCAGTTCTTC
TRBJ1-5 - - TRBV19 CASSIERGNQPQHF TGTGCCAGTAGTATAGAAAGGGGCAATCAGCCCCAGCATTTT
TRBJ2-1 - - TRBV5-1 CASSLDLNEQFF TGCGCCAGCAGCTTGGATCTCAATGAGCAGTTCTTC
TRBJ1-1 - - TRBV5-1 CASSLVSATEAFF TGCGCCAGCAGCTTGGTCAGTGCGACTGAAGCTTTCTTT
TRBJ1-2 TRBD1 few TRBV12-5 CASGLSGQGGGYTF TGTGCTAGTGGTTTGAGCGGACAGGGCGGCGGCTACACCTTC
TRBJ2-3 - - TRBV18 CASSPSRVRGTDTQYF TGTGCCAGCTCACCATCGAGGGTACGGGGCACAGATACGCAGTATTTT
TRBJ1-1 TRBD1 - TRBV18 CASSATGEDTEAFF TGTGCCAGCTCAGCGACAGGGGAGGACACTGAAGCTTTCTTT
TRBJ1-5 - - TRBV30 CAWGHISNQPQHF TGTGCCTGGGGTCATATTAGCAATCAGCCCCAGCATTTT
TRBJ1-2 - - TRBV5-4 CASSLGLEANYGYTF TGTGCCAGCAGCTTGGGACTGGAAGCTAACTATGGCTACACCTTC
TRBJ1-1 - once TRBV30 CAWGEVGSLNTEAFF TGTGCCTGGGGTGAAGTGGGGTCCCTAAACACTGAAGCTTTCTTT
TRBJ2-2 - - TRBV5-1 CASSLVGQRAGELFF TGCGCCAGCAGCTTGGTGGGACAAAGGGCCGGGGAGCTGTTTTTT
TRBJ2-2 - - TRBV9 CASSVGAVSGTGELFF TGTGCCAGCAGCGTAGGGGCTGTCTCTGGCACCGGGGAGCTGTTTTTT